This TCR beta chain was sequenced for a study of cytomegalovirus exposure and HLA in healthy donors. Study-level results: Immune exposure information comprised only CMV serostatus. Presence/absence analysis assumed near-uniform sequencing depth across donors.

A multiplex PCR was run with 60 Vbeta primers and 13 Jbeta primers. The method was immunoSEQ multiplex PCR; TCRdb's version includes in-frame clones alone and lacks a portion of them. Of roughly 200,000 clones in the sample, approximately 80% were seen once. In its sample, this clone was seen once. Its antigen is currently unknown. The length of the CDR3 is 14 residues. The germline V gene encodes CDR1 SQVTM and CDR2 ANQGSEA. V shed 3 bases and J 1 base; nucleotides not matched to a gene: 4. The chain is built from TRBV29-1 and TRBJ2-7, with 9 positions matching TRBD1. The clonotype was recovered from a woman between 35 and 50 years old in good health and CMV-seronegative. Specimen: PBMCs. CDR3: CSVDTGTGSYEQYF. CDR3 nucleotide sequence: TGCAGCGTTGACACCGGGACAGGGTCCTACGAGCAGTACTTC.